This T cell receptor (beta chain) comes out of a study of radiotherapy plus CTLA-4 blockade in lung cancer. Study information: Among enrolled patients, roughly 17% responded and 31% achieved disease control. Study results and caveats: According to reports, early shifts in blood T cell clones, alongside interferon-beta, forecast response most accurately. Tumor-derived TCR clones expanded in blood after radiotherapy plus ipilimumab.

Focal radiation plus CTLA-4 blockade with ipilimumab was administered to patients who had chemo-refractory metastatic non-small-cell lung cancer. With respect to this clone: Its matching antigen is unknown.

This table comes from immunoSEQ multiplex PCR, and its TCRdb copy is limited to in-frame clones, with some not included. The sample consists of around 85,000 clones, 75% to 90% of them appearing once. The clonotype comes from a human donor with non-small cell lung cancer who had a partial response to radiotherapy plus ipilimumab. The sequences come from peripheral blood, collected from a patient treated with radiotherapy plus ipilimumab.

The CDR3 sequence is CATRQGETTEAFF. The CDR3, as DNA: TGCGCCACACGACAGGGGGAGACCACTGAAGCTTTCTTT. The V and J genes are TRBV5-1 and TRBJ1-1; 9 bases line up with TRBD1. Germline trimming cut 9 bases from V and 4 bases from J; bases unmatched to any gene: 7. The CDR3 covers 13 residues. Germline V gene sequence: CDR1 SGHRS, CDR2 YFSETQ.